This paragraph reports one T cell receptor beta chain. The antigen remains unidentified. This entry is derived from a study of T-cell memory formation after mild COVID-19. On the study more broadly: TCR clusters largely stayed donor specific.

UMIs and sample barcodes were carried by the TCR alpha and TCR beta cDNA libraries that 5'RACE produced using constant-segment primers. One entry per CDR3 protein results from TCRdb running MiXCR on the 5' RACE reads. This table holds 380,000 or so distinct CDR3 sequences, approximately 14% found once. Study observations and caveats: Cross-reactive memory seemingly joined, as some responding clones were found in pre-infection memory. From day 15 to 85, contracting clones were balanced between CD4 and CD8, whereas later expanders leaned toward CD4+.

Material: PBMCs or a T cell subset sorted from them (not recorded which). This TCR was sampled from a man between 18 and 29 years old who had mild COVID-19 (a few samples of this study predate the infection). Cell type and time point are not known.

CDR3 region: CASSKRESGGRGKLFF. In DNA, the CDR3 is TGTGCCAGCAGCAAAAGGGAATCAGGGGGCAGGGGAAAACTGTTTTTT. The V call is TRBV21-1, the J call TRBJ1-4; the table calls TRBD1, which could not be checked here. TRBV21-1 is classified as a pseudogene. The CDR3 sequence is 16 residues long.